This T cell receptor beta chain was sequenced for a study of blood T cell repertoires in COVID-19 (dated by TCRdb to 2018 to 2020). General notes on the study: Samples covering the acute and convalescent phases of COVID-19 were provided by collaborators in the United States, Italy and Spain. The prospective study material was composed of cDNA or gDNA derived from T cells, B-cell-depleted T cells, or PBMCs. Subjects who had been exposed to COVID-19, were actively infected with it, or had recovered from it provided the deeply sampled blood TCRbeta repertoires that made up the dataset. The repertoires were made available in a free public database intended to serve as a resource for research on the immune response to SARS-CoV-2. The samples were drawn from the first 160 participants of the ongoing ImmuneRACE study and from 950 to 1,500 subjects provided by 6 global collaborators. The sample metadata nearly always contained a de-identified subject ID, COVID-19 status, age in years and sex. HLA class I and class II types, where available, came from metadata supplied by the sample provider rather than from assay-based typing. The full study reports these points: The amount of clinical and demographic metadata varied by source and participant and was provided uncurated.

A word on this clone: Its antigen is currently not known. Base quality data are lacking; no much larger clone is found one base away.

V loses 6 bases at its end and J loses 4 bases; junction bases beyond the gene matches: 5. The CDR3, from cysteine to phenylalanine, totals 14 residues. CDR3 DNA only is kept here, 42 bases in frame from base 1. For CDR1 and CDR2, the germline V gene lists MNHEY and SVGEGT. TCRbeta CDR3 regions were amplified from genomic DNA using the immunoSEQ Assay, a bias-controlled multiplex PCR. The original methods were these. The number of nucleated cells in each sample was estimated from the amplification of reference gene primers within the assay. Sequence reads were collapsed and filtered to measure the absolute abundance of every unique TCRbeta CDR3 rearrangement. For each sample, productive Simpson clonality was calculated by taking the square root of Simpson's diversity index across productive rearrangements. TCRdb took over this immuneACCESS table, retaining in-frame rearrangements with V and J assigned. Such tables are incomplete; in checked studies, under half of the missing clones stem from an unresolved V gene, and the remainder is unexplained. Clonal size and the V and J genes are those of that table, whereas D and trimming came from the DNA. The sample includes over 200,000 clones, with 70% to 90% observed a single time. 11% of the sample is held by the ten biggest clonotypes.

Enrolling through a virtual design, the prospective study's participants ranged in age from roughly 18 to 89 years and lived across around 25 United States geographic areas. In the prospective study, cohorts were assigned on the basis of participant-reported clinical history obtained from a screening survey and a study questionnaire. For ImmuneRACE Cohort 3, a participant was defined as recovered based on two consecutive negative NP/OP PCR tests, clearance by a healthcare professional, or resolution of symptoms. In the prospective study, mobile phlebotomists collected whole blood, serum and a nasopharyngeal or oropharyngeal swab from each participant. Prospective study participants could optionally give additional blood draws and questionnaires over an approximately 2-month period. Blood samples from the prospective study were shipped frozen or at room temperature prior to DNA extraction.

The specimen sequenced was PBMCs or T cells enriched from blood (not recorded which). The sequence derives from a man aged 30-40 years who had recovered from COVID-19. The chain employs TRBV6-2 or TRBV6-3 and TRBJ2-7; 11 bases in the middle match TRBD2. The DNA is TGTGCCAGCAGCAGTAGCGGGGGGGAGTACGAGCAGTACTTC. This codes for CASSSSGGEYEQYF.